This entry is about one T cell receptor beta chain. Its antigen is undetermined. Mismatch with germline at one junction end may stem from a read error. TCRdb passed the reads through MiXCR, listing each CDR3 protein once. The repertoire includes 150,000 to 200,000 distinct CDR3 sequences, approximately 19% of them detected once, and less than 3% sits in the top ten. This sample is part of a study of T cell repertoires in cytomegalovirus infection. Study-level information: Through public TCR beta signatures, both CMV infection and matching HLA type were indicated. General study results and limits: Pooled public TCR beta family frequency picked out CMV carriers with the relevant HLA. Dominating the ex vivo response were TCR beta clonotypes that were CMV-specific and HLA-C-restricted.

The CDR3 has 13 amino acids. Germline values: CDR1 SGHAT, CDR2 FQDESV (reference sequence). The TCR was taken from a human donor in good health (CMV status not recorded). Some clones in this sample may be carry-over from other donors' samples. The chain has TRBV11-1 and TRBJ2-5; D is possibly TRBD2 (6 bases). The sequenced material came from PBMCs. The DNA for the CDR3 is TGTGCCAGCAGCCCCCCGGGAGAAGAAACCCAGTACTTC. Amino acids: CASSPPGEETQYF.